The present T cell receptor (beta chain) was sequenced within a study of cytotoxic CD8 clonotypes in ibrutinib-treated CLL. Measured with immunoSEQ multiplex PCR; TCRdb has only the in-frame clones, and not every one. The sample holds roughly 56,000 clones; about three quarters are singletons and the top ten take around two fifths. CDR3 length equals 15 residues. Germline CDR1 SNHLY, CDR2 FYNNEI. V lost 6 bases and J lost 1; bases outside the gene matches: 4. The sequencing here drew on PBMCs, taken after 12 months of ibrutinib treatment. This clonotype was obtained from a human donor with chronic lymphocytic leukemia. The rearrangement links TRBV2 to TRBJ2-2, with TRBD1 matching 8 bases. CDR3 in DNA: TGTGCCAGCAGAAGAACAGGGGGGAACACCGGGGAGCTGTTTTTT. It codes for CASRRTGGNTGELFF.